The present entry profiles one TCR beta chain with its context. The data were taken from a study of blood T cell repertoires in COVID-19. On the study more broadly: T cells, B-cell-depleted T cells, or PBMCs supplied cDNA or gDNA.

Some clones are missing from TCRdb's copy, which holds only in-frame ones; the method was immunoSEQ multiplex PCR. This repertoire shows 250,000 or so clones, less than 95% found once; its top ten account for around 2.8%. Across about two dozen US areas, participants ranged in age from about 18 to 89 years. Clinical history reported by participants formed the basis on which cohorts were assigned. This CDR3 is built from 14 residues. The germline CDR1 and CDR2 sequences are KGHSH and LQKENI. V shed 4 bases, J shed 2 bases, and the junction held 5 bases outside the gene matches. The chain uses TRBV18 and TRBJ2-7, with TRBD2 matching over 7 bases. Material: PBMCs or T cells enriched from blood (not recorded which). The TCR sequence derives from a man aged 35 to 55 who had been exposed to COVID-19. In nucleotides, the CDR3 is TGTGCCAGCTCACTTACTAGCGTTGCCTACGAGCAGTACTTC. It yields the protein CASSLTSVAYEQYF.